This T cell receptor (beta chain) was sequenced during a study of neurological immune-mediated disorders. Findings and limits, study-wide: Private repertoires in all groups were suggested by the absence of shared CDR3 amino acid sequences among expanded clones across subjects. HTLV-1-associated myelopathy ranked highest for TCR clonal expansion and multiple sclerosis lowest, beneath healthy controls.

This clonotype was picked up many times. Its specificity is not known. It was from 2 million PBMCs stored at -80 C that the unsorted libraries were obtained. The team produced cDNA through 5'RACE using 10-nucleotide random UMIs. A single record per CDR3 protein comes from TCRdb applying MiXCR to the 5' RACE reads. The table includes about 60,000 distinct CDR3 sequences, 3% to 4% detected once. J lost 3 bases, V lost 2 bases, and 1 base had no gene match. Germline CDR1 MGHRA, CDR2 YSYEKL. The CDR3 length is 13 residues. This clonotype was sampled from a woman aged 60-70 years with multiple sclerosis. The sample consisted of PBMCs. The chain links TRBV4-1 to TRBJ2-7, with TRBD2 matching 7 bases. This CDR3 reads CASSQRTSYEQYF. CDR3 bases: TGCGCCAGCAGCCAAAGGACTAGCTACGAGCAGTACTTC.